This T cell receptor (beta chain) was captured by sequencing in a study of patients and donors after allogeneic stem cell transplantation. One entry per CDR3 protein results from TCRdb running MiXCR on the RT-PCR reads. The sample holds over 350,000 distinct CDR3 sequences; 16% are singletons and the top ten take 7% to 7.5%. At least ten counts were recorded for this clonotype. Trimming pared 0 bases from V and 0 bases from J, leaving 10 bases between. Germline lookup yields CDR1 SGHRS and CDR2 YFSETQ. The CDR3 has 16 residues. Sequenced: blood, either unsorted or a sorted T cell fraction (not recorded which). This TCR derives from a human donor who was either an allogeneic HSCT recipient or a stem cell or donor lymphocyte infusion donor (not recorded which). It is not recorded whose cells these are; they may come from a transplant donor. The genes are TRBV5-1 and TRBJ1-5, with D hard to call. CDR3 region: CASSLADGYSNQPQHF. CDR3 nucleotides: TGCGCCAGCAGCTTGGCGGACGGTTATAGCAATCAGCCCCAGCATTTT.